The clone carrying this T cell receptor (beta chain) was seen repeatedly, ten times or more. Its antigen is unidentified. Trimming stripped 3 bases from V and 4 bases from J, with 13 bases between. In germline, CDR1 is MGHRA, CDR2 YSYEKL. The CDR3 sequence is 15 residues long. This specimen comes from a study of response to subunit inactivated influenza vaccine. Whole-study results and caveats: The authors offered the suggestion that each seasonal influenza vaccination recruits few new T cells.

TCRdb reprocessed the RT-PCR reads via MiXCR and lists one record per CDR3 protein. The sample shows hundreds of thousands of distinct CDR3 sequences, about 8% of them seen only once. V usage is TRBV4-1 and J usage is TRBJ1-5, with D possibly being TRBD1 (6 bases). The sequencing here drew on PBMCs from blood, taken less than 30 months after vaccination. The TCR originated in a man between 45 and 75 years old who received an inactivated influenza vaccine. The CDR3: CASSQTGQQNQPQHF. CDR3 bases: TGCGCCAGCAGCCAGACAGGACAGCAAAATCAGCCCCAGCATTTT.